The sequence of this T cell receptor (beta chain) was determined in a study of blood T cells in healthy people across ages. Each sample had at least 6 million PBMCs isolated. The authors extracted at least 6 micrograms of total RNA per sample. A sample-barcoded 5' primer and a J-beta primer mix were used in a second PCR of roughly 6 to 12 cycles. Tagging of each cDNA molecule was performed by a template-switch adaptor with 12 random nucleotides. One entry per CDR3 protein, called by TCRdb with MiXCR from the 5' RACE reads. This table holds some 1.8 million distinct CDR3 sequences, about two fifths found once. The germline CDR1 and CDR2 sequences are DFQATT and SNEGSKA (reference sequence). Trimming took 6 bases from V and 5 from J; bases not matched to a gene: 15. There are 15 residues in the CDR3.

The sample taken for sequencing was blood. This rearrangement joins TRBV20-1 to TRBJ2-5; TRBD2 aligns across 7 bases. The TCR was taken from a human donor in good health. The CDR3 region is CSAIRLTGGGETQYF. CDR3 DNA sequence: TGCAGTGCCATCCGCTTAACGGGGGGTGGGGAGACCCAGTACTTC.